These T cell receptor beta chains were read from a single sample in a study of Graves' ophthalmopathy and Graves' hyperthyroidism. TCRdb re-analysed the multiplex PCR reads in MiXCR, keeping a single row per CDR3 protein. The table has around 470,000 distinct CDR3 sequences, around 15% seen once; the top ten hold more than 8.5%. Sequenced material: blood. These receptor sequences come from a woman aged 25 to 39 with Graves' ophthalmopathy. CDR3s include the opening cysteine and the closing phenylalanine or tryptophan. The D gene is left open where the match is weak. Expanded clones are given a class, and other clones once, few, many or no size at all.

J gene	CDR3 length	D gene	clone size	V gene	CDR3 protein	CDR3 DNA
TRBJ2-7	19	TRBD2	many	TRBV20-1	CSAPRGASGGTGSHYEQYF	TGCAGTGCTCCGAGAGGGGCTAGCGGGGGGACCGGATCCCACTACGAGCAGTACTTC
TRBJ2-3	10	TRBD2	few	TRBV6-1	CAGRGDTQYF	TGTGCCGGGCGGGGGGATACGCAGTATTTT
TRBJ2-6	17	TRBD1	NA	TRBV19	CASSGTGISYGANVLTF	TGTGCCAGTAGCGGGACAGGGATCAGCTATGGGGCCAACGTCCTGACTTTC
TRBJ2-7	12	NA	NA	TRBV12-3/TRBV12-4	CASSLSRGGLYF	TGTGCCAGCAGTTTAAGTAGAGGGGGGCTGTACTTC
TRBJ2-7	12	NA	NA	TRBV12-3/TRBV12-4	CASSPPDYEQYF	TGTGCCAGCAGCCCACCGGATTACGAGCAGTACTTC
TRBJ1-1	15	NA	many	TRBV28	CASSRRRGMNTEAFF	TGTGCCAGCAGTCGACGAAGGGGAATGAACACTGAAGCTTTCTTT
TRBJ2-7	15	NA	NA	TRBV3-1	CASSQGLVSSYEQYF	TGTGCCAGCAGCCAAGGCTTGGTGAGCTCCTACGAGCAGTACTTC
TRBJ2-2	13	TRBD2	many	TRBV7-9	CASIRAGAGELFF	TGTGCCAGCATCAGAGCGGGAGCCGGGGAGCTGTTTTTT
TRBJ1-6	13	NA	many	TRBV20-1	CSARPGVNSPLHF	TGCAGTGCTAGACCAGGGGTTAATTCACCCCTCCACTTT
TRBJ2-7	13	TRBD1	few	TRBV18	CASSRDRGKEQYF	TGTGCCAGCTCACGGGACAGGGGGAAGGAGCAGTACTTC
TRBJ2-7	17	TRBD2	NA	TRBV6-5	CASSYPDTSGSTYEQYF	TGTGCCAGCAGTTACCCTGATACTAGCGGGTCCACCTACGAGCAGTACTTC
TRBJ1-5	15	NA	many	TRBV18	CASSPQGGGNQPQHF	TGTGCCAGCTCACCACAGGGAGGGGGCAATCAGCCCCAGCATTTT
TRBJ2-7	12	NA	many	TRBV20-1	CSAREYDYEQYF	TGCAGTGCTAGAGAATACGACTACGAGCAGTACTTC
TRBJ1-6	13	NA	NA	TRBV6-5	CAGREGLNSPLHF	TGTGCCGGACGGGAGGGCCTTAATTCACCCCTCCACTTT
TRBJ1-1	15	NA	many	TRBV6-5	CASSYLQGMNTEAFF	TGTGCCAGCAGTTACCTCCAGGGGATGAACACTGAAGCTTTCTTT
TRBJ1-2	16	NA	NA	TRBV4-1	CASSQDKNRANYGYTF	TGCGCCAGCAGCCAAGACAAGAACAGGGCTAACTATGGCTACACCTTC
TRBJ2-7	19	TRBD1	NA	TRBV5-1	CASSFLGRLPTRQGGEQYF	TGCGCCAGCAGCTTCCTTGGGAGACTACCGACCCGACAGGGTGGTGAGCAGTACTTC
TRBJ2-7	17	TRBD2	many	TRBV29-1	CSVEFPPWRLAGNEQYF	TGCAGCGTTGAATTTCCCCCCTGGAGATTAGCGGGAAACGAGCAGTACTTC
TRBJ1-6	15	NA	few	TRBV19	CARRRGQKKNSPLHF	TGTGCCAGGAGGAGGGGACAAAAAAAAAATTCACCCCTCCACTTT
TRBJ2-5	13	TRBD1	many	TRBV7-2	CASSPDRDETQYF	TGTGCCAGCAGCCCCGACAGGGACGAGACCCAGTACTTC
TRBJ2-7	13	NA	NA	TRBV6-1	CASTGGTTYEQYF	TGTGCCAGCACCGGAGGAACTACCTACGAGCAGTACTTC
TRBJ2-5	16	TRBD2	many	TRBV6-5	CASSYRASGFRETQYF	TGTGCCAGCAGTTACCGGGCTAGCGGGTTTAGGGAGACCCAGTACTTC
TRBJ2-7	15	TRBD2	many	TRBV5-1	CASSSTSGASYEQYF	TGCGCCAGCAGCTCGACTAGCGGGGCGTCCTACGAGCAGTACTTC
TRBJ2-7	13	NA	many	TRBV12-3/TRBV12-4	CASSHRRTYEQYF	TGTGCCAGCTCCCATCGGCGGACCTACGAGCAGTACTTC
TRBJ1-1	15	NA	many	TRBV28	CASSFHLGTANEAFF	TGTGCCAGCAGTTTTCATCTCGGGACCGCAAATGAAGCTTTCTTT
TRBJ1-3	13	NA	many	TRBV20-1	CSAINLSGNTIYF	TGCAGTGCCATCAACCTCTCTGGAAACACCATATATTTT
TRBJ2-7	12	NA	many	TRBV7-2	CASSLVSREQYF	TGTGCCAGCAGCTTAGTGTCGAGGGAGCAGTACTTC
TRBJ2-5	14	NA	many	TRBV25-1	CASSDEGIRETQYF	TGTGCCAGCAGTGACGAGGGGATAAGGGAGACCCAGTACTTC
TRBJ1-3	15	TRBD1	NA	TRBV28	CASRETGRSGNTIYF	TGTGCCAGCAGGGAGACAGGGCGCTCTGGAAACACCATATATTTT
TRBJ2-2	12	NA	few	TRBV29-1	CSVVEQSGELFF	TGCAGCGTTGTGGAACAGAGCGGGGAGCTGTTTTTT
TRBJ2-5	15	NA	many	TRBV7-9	CASSLGGDPAETQYF	TGTGCCAGCAGCTTAGGGGGGGACCCGGCGGAGACCCAGTACTTC
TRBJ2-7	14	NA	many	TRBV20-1	CSAEREGSSYEQYF	TGCAGTGCTGAACGTGAAGGGAGCTCCTACGAGCAGTACTTC
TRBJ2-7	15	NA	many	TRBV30	CAWSVMGALPIGQYF	TGTGCCTGGAGTGTAATGGGGGCTCTCCCTATTGGGCAGTACTTC
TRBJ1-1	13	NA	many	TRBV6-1	CASNVMGDTEAFF	TGTGCCAGCAATGTGATGGGGGACACTGAAGCTTTCTTT
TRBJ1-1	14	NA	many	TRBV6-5	CASTSGVLRTEAFF	TGTGCCAGCACCTCAGGGGTCCTGAGGACTGAAGCTTTCTTT
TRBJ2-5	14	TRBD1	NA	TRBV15	CATSRDRGEETQYF	TGTGCCACCAGCAGGGACAGGGGGGAAGAGACCCAGTACTTC
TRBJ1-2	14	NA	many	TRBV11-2	CASSSTDRNYGYTF	TGTGCCAGCAGCTCGACCGACCGCAACTATGGCTACACCTTC
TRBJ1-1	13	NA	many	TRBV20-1	CSASGQDGRSAFF	TGCAGTGCTAGCGGGCAGGATGGTCGATCTGCTTTCTTT
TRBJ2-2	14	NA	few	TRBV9	CASSSPGSAGELFF	TGTGCCAGCAGCTCACCAGGGAGCGCCGGGGAGCTGTTTTTT
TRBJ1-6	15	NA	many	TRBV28	CASTPGEGDNSPLHF	TGTGCCAGCACCCCCGGAGAGGGGGATAATTCACCCCTCCACTTT
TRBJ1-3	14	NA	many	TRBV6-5	CASSSSRDGNTIYF	NA
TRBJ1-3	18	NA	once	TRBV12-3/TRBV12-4	CASSPPVLGDVSGNTIYF	TGTGCCAGCAGTCCTCCCGTCTTAGGGGACGTCTCTGGAAACACCATATATTTT
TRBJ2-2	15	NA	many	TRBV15	CATSRDLGLTGELFF	TGTGCCACCAGCAGAGACCTGGGACTTACCGGGGAGCTGTTTTTT